Described below is a single T cell receptor (beta chain) sequence and its context. These data are taken from a study of blood T cell repertoires in COVID-19. Produced via immunoSEQ multiplex PCR; TCRdb's table is partial and in-frame only. The sample shows 340,000 or so clones, around 83% of them seen only once. Source material: peripheral blood. The origin of this receptor is a man aged 25-45 years with active or convalescent COVID-19.

As DNA, the CDR3 is TGCGCCAGCAGCCAAGAGGGGGGGGTGCGGGGCTACACCTTC. Amino acids: CASSQEGGVRGYTF. The genes are TRBV4-3 and TRBJ1-2, with a possible D match to TRBD1 (5 bases). The length of the CDR3 is 14 residues. The V gene lost 0 bases and the J gene lost 8 bases, with 13 bases spanning the gap. Germline lookup yields CDR1 LGHNA and CDR2 YSLEER.